The sample holds many counts of the clone carrying this T cell receptor beta chain. Its antigen remains unknown. The data originate from a study of breast tumors, draining lymph nodes, adjacent tissues. One entry per CDR3 protein results from TCRdb running MiXCR on the multiplex PCR reads. This sample carries about 100,000 distinct CDR3 sequences, over 20% of them seen once, and the ten largest clones take roughly 1.3%. V dropped 2 bases and J dropped 5 bases, with 9 bases sitting between them. Germline CDR1 is SGHVS and CDR2 is FQNEAQ. The CDR3 extends over 13 amino acids. General observations from the study: The lymph node origin of tumor T cells was framed as consistent with a hypothesis, not demonstrated. Luminal-like breast cancer showed significantly higher tumor–nontumor repertoire similarity than basal-like. Tumor TCR diversity was below lymph nodes but above nontumor tissue. Findings are consistent with lymph node origin and intratumoral expansion of most tumor T cells.

The lymph nodes were axillary draining lymph nodes from breast cancer patients. The clonotype was recovered from a female donor with breast cancer. Some clones in this sample may be carry-over from other donors' samples. Material for sequencing was axillary lymph node tissue. The rearrangement joins TRBV7-8 to TRBJ2-5, with D unresolved. Here the CDR3 DNA reads TGTGCCAGCAGCTTAAACTTGATGGAGACCCAGTACTTC. Its translation is CASSLNLMETQYF. Looking up the rest from reference TRBV7-8 and TRBJ2-5 gives the full variable domain: GAGVSQSPRYKVAKRGQDVALRCDPISGHVSLFWYQQALGQGPEFLTYFQNEAQLDKSGLPSDRFFAERPEGSVSTLKIQRTQQEDSAVYLCASSLNLMETQYFGPGTRLLVL.